This T cell receptor beta chain was profiled in a study of cytomegalovirus exposure and HLA in healthy donors (dated by TCRdb to about 2017). Broadly, across the study: An earlier analysis of some 600 of the donors reported 276 Gb of sequence data and around 120 million unique TCR beta sequences obtained from about 180 million T cells. Roughly five DR-DQ haplotypes were treated as single units for association and clustering because of strong linkage in the cohort. On average, roughly 240,000 unique TCR beta nucleotide sequences were sequenced per donor among a few hundred genotyped donors of the cohort, with roughly 18% of those sequences being non-productive. All discovery cohort repertoires had been generated using a single sequencing platform. An early release that covered around 590 HLA-typed donors contained around 330 gigabases of sequencing data and tens of millions of unique TCR sequences. Rather than drawing on any new phenotypic data, the later analysis identified candidate immune exposures from TCR beta sequences and the way those sequences occurred across donors. The study combined high-throughput TCR immunosequencing, statistical association of individual TCRs with disease status, and machine learning to predict cytomegalovirus infection status. Genome-wide SNP genotypes for about 65% of the roughly 700 donors were used in a later genetic analysis, which treated that subset as a discovery cohort. The study used immunosequencing to profile the T cell repertoires of 666 subjects and linked those repertoires to cytomegalovirus serostatus. Both class I and class II loci were covered by HLA typing, at four-digit resolution. To decide whether each TCR beta V gene segment behaved as functional or pseudogenic, an earlier analysis of some 600 of the donors relied on high-throughput TCR beta sequencing. Besides the first cohort of some 670 subjects, a separate validation cohort made up of 95 to 150 different subjects was used. Donor age, sex, ethnicity and CMV serostatus were compiled alongside the repertoire data. The aim of the study was to test whether cataloging public T cell receptors could identify signatures of past pathogen exposure. Among the roughly 400 genotyped donors, about 85% belonged to the genetic ancestry cluster associated with self-reported Caucasian donors. The number of donors typed differed by locus, with roughly 629-640 for A, B, C, DRB1 and DQB1, about 500 for DQA1, 600 to 610 for DPA1, and 472 for DPB1. In a later analysis, previously published TCR beta repertoires from 670 or so donors were re-analyzed and high-resolution HLA genotyping was added so that TCR occurrence patterns could be studied. Broader findings and caveats from the paper: For the cohort, immune exposure information was limited to CMV serostatus. Compared with equally common non-associated chains, HLA-associated TCR beta chains in a later analysis were more clonally expanded and had lower generation probabilities. In a later analysis, the rate of TCR association differed among HLA loci, with DRB1 alleles having the most associated TCRs and HLA-C alleles having the fewest. Cytomegalovirus status was reported to be diagnosed by the classifier with high specificity and sensitivity in both the original and validation cohorts. Only TCR beta chains were sequenced in this cohort, and the absence of alpha or paired-chain data limited detectable features. While some public TCRs were present in many individuals, most TCR sequences turned up only very rarely across donors. The 87-base-pair reads could not distinguish some IMGT-functional V segments, including TRBV6-2 and TRBV6-3, so those segments were excluded. A later analysis associated about 17,000 TCR beta sequences with specific HLA alleles at a false discovery rate of 0.05. Linkage disequilibrium might explain the correlated functional status among segregating V segments, but an unknown experimental factor could not be ruled out. HLA typing was unavailable for some donors at each locus, so association tests used only the typed subset. A cluster of highly shared sequence variants was judged likely to represent a technical artifact of the sequencing pipeline. In a later genetic analysis, a missense DCLRE1C variant was associated with V-gene and J-gene trimming of TCR beta chains, and the association was replicated in an independent cohort. The authors suggested that the approach could potentially be generalized to other disease states and immunological phenotypes. A further reported finding was that TCR beta sequences accurately predicted the HLA-A and HLA-B alleles for most subjects in the first cohort. In a later analysis, most CMV-associated TCR beta chains were found to appear HLA-restricted, with HLA associations seemingly driven largely by CMV exposure. A later genetic analysis reported fewer N-insertions in productive TCRs among donors in an Asian-associated ancestry cluster than the roughly 650-donor mean. Several of the top co-occurrence clusters appeared to be linked to parvovirus B19, influenza, CMV and Epstein-Barr virus, according to a later analysis. A few of the identified cytomegalovirus-associated TCR beta chains were confirmed in vitro to be specific for cytomegalovirus antigens. Assigning TCR associations to individual alleles was difficult when HLA alleles, especially DR and DQ, strongly co-occurred. Roughly uniform sequencing depth across donors was assumed in presence/absence analyses, although this assumption may not hold. In an earlier analysis of about 550 of the donors, most TCR beta V segments were observed in productive rearrangements about 90% or about 30% of the time, broadly matching IMGT annotations. Because counts were too low, 15 to 20 rarely observed V segments, including chromosome 9 orphons, were excluded from the earlier analysis of around 640 of the donors. The study gave a list of more than 150 TCR beta chains associated with cytomegalovirus.

The cohort consisted of 650 to 850 healthy bone marrow donors. All cohort members were sampled while nominally healthy, although unrecorded immune exposures were likely present. The donor was CMV seropositive and was included in the group of 250 to 300 seropositive cohort members. A peripheral blood sample was provided by each donor, and peripheral blood mononuclear cells were used for TCR beta sequencing. The Qiagen DNeasy Blood Extraction Kit was used to extract genomic DNA from the blood cell samples. Library construction relied on the immunoSEQ multiplex PCR assay. For the multiplex PCR, a mixture combining 60 forward primers for TCR Vbeta segments and 13 reverse primers for TCR Jbeta segments was used. A multiplex PCR assay on genomic DNA amplified the CDR3 region of rearranged TCR beta genes. The Illumina HiSeq System was used to sequence the amplified TCR beta libraries as 87-base-pair reads. Per the source publication's procedure: In a later analysis, 70 million to 95 million unique TCR beta chains were counted across the 690 or so repertoires, and approximately 11 million of these chains were shared by at least two donors. Raw reads were error-corrected and collapsed into unique sequences by a nearest-neighbor algorithm in which closely related sequences were merged to remove PCR and sequencing errors. V, D and J gene segments were assigned by aligning CDR3 sequences to IMGT reference sequences. For a sequence to be retained, at least a six-nucleotide match to both a V gene segment and a J gene segment was required. A rearrangement counted as productive if the CDR3 had no stop codons and remained in frame with V and J, and every other rearrangement counted as non-productive. CDR3 was defined according to IMGT convention as the region running from the second conserved V-encoded cysteine to the conserved J-encoded phenylalanine. The earlier analysis of about 570 of the donors excluded any sequence lacking an unambiguous match to a single V gene segment. In an earlier analysis of about 590 of the donors, a V segment was called functional when productive rearrangements were above 56.7%, and segregating when the standard deviation between donors exceeded 5%. A statistical classification framework was developed to diagnose cytomegalovirus status using the catalog of TCR beta chain sequences. In a later analysis, V and J genes were assigned by comparing TCR nucleotide sequences against IMGT/GENE-DB human TR gene sequences. Using the TCRdist pipeline, a later analysis assigned CDR3 sequences along with most-parsimonious VDJ recombination scenarios. In a later analysis, each TCR beta chain was defined by its CDR3 amino acid sequence together with its V-gene family, and reads without a unique V-gene family were excluded. To address suspected cross-contamination and a sequencing artifact, a later analysis removed 592 highly shared, low-generation-probability nucleotide sequences. For each public chain, a later analysis derived a clonal expansion index from normalized ranks of inferred template counts within each repertoire. In a later analysis, generation probabilities were computed using a VDJ recombination model fitted to out-of-frame rearrangements, and the results were checked against IGoR. Hypergeometric tests were used in a later analysis to score TCR-TCR, TCR-HLA and TCR-CMV co-occurrence, with a repertoire-size bias correction applied to the TCR pairs. In a later analysis, false discovery rates were estimated by permuting HLA or CMV assignments 20 times. In a later analysis, co-occurring TCRs were grouped using DBSCAN, with TCRdist sequence similarity added in when clustering inside HLA-allele-positive subsets. Co-occurrence clustering excluded repertoires with fewer than 30,000 or more than 120,000 public chains, plus five with anomalous nucleotide sharing. This is the immuneACCESS table as TCRdb keeps it, with only in-frame sequences that have V and J called. A part of the clones is gone; compared with another copy, unresolved V genes explain less than half, and the rest is unexplained. V, J and clone size were drawn from that table, and D and trimming were deduced from the DNA. In all, the sample holds more than 100,000 clones, and about three quarters of those were seen once. Approximately 31% of the sample comes from the top ten.

A note on this clone: Its antigen specificity is not known. Base qualities were left out, and no much larger clone turns up one base away.

There are 13 amino acids in the CDR3, from cysteine to phenylalanine inclusive. Only the CDR3 region is kept as DNA, spanning 39 bases read in frame from base 1. The V and J ends are trimmed by 3 bases and 2 bases, leaving 8 bases between them. The germline V gene encodes CDR1 SNHLY and CDR2 FYNNEI. The sequencing sample was made of PBMCs. The receptor was isolated from a man in his 60s in good health and CMV-seropositive. The V and J segments used are TRBV2 and TRBJ2-7; confidence is insufficient to name the D gene. The CDR3 protein: CASSDSLTYEQYF. The bases are TGTGCCAGCAGTGACTCCTTAACCTACGAGCAGTACTTC.